Shown below are 4 T cell receptor beta chains from a single sample sequenced in a study of T cell responses to AZD1222 COVID-19 vaccine. Assay: immunoSEQ multiplex PCR; the TCRdb copy retains only in-frame clones and omits some. The repertoire has 98,000 or so clones, around nine tenths of them found once; the top ten carry approximately 9%. Material: peripheral blood, obtained on day 0 of AZD1222 vaccination. Receptor source: an adult in good health.

V is TRBV10-3 and J is TRBJ1-1; TRBD1 matches at 7 bases. Germline V gives CDR1 ENHRY, CDR2 SYGVKD. The CDR3 covers 16 residues. V lost 4 bases to trimming and J lost 0 bases; unmatched junction nucleotides: 8. DNA of the CDR3: TGTGCCATCAGTGTTGGGGACAGCTACATGAACACTGAAGCTTTCTTT. It is translated as CAISVGDSYMNTEAFF.

The CDR3 sequence is CATSDPTRNTGELFF. For the CDR3, the DNA is TGTGCCACCAGTGATCCGACAAGGAACACCGGGGAGCTGTTTTTT. The chain has TRBV24-1 and TRBJ2-2; no reliable D call. Between the trimmed V and J ends, which lost 3 bases and 1 base, there was a span of 8 bases. Germline CDR1 KGHDR, CDR2 SFDVKD. The CDR3 is 15 residues long.

This clone was detected only once. The genes are TRBV10-3 and TRBJ1-1; tentatively, D is TRBD1 (6 bases). V shed 0 bases and J shed 0 bases, with 11 bases lying between them. In germline, CDR1 is ENHRY, CDR2 SYGVKD. The CDR3 covers 16 residues. The CDR3 DNA is TGTGCCATCAGTGAGTCGATCACAGGGATGAACACTGAAGCTTTCTTT. Its translation is CAISESITGMNTEAFF.

The CDR3 DNA reads TGTGCCAGCAGTTACTCCGGGACCAAGACCGGGAATACGCAGTATTTT. Its protein product is CASSYSGTKTGNTQYF. The chain couples TRBV6-5 to TRBJ2-3; D may correspond to TRBD1 or TRBD2 (5 bases each). The germline CDR1 and CDR2 sequences are MNHEY and SVGAGI. Trimming cost V 0 bases and J 7 bases, with 17 bases left between them. CDR3 length: 16 amino acids.